The rows below give T cell receptor beta chains drawn from one sample of a study of blood T cell repertoires in COVID-19. Repertoires were generated with immunoSEQ multiplex PCR, while TCRdb's copy carries only in-frame clones and drops some. The data contain approximately 180,000 clones, 76% of them seen just once; the ten biggest clones take up less than 20%. What was sequenced was PBMCs or T cells enriched from blood (not recorded which). These TCRs come from a woman aged 45-59 years with acute COVID-19. CDR3s leave out the opening cysteine and the closing phenylalanine or tryptophan. Expanded clones are given a class, and other clones once, few, many or no size at all.

cdr3_aa: ASSRSGGHYNEQF
clone_size: few
v_call: TRBV2

cdr3_aa: ASSLARTGDGYT
clone_size: -
v_call: TRBV5-1

cdr3_aa: ASSPRVGARVEKLF
clone_size: -
v_call: TRBV7-9

cdr3_aa: ASSFQGDYGYT
clone_size: -
v_call: TRBV7-2

cdr3_aa: AISTSGATDTQY
clone_size: -
v_call: TRBV10-3

cdr3_aa: ASSPLGGQINQPQH
clone_size: -
v_call: TRBV19

cdr3_aa: ASRGTSGGQGDTQY
clone_size: -
v_call: TRBV3-1/TRBV3-2

cdr3_aa: ASSPPGLALSQETQY
clone_size: once
v_call: TRBV5-1

cdr3_aa: ASSSQLESGANVLT
clone_size: -
v_call: TRBV7-9

cdr3_aa: ASSGQGITPDIQY
clone_size: -
v_call: TRBV7-2

cdr3_aa: ASSSLVQETQY
clone_size: -
v_call: TRBV7-2

cdr3_aa: ASSQGISGVEGYGYT
clone_size: -
v_call: TRBV3-1/TRBV3-2

cdr3_aa: ASSQAIGGQGYGYT
clone_size: -
v_call: TRBV3-1/TRBV3-2

cdr3_aa: ASKAGGGSNQPQH
clone_size: -
v_call: TRBV2

cdr3_aa: ASSNRDRNSPLH
clone_size: -
v_call: TRBV18

cdr3_aa: ASSPLPDRGSPEAF
clone_size: -
v_call: TRBV18

cdr3_aa: ASSLIGEGNQPQH
clone_size: -
v_call: TRBV7-2

cdr3_aa: ASSPRSGRIGGGELF
clone_size: few
v_call: TRBV11-2

cdr3_aa: AISVMESNQPQH
clone_size: once
v_call: TRBV10-3

cdr3_aa: ASSAGTGDGDEQF
clone_size: once
v_call: TRBV9

cdr3_aa: ASSSVTRNTIY
clone_size: -
v_call: TRBV7-2

cdr3_aa: ASSLGQGAAGELF
clone_size: many
v_call: TRBV27

cdr3_aa: ASRPKAGGNSPLH
clone_size: -
v_call: TRBV28

cdr3_aa: ASSILGANEKLF
clone_size: -
v_call: TRBV19

cdr3_aa: ASSPGLAGGQETQY
clone_size: -
v_call: TRBV7-2

cdr3_aa: ASSGRDRGLSYNSPLH
clone_size: few
v_call: TRBV2

cdr3_aa: VSGPRETQY
clone_size: once
v_call: TRBV6-5

cdr3_aa: ASSQASGAGPNYGYT
clone_size: few
v_call: TRBV4-1

cdr3_aa: ASRGYRDGDSPLH
clone_size: once
v_call: TRBV4-1

cdr3_aa: ASSLDRGRDT
clone_size: once
v_call: TRBV7-9

cdr3_aa: ASSLGQGWETQY
clone_size: few
v_call: TRBV5-1

cdr3_aa: ATSDLPVPNQPQH
clone_size: -
v_call: TRBV24-1

cdr3_aa: ASSFPGNRNIQY
clone_size: -
v_call: TRBV7-9

cdr3_aa: ATSRGHKGGLNQPQH
clone_size: -
v_call: TRBV24-1

cdr3_aa: ASSLPGQGTGNTIY
clone_size: -
v_call: TRBV7-2

cdr3_aa: ASIASGGVEAF
clone_size: -
v_call: TRBV3-1/TRBV3-2

cdr3_aa: ASSFAGAGNYGYT
clone_size: few
v_call: TRBV5-4

cdr3_aa: ASRHRGEQF
clone_size: -
v_call: TRBV6-5

cdr3_aa: ASSRQDSPLH
clone_size: -
v_call: TRBV11-2

cdr3_aa: ASSLVRGQGPNEKLF
clone_size: once
v_call: TRBV7-8

cdr3_aa: ASRGEGGRAGNTIY
clone_size: -
v_call: TRBV2

cdr3_aa: ASSFQGAGETQY
clone_size: -
v_call: TRBV28

cdr3_aa: ASSLQYRETQY
clone_size: -
v_call: TRBV7-2